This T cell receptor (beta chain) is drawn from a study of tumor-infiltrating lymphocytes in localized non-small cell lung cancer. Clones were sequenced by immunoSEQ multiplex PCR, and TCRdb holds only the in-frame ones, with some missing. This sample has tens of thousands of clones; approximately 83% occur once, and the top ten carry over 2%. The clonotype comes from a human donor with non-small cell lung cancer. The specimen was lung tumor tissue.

This CDR3 reads CASRRDRGGMETQYF. DNA for the CDR3: TGTGCCAGCAGAAGGGACAGGGGGGGAATGGAGACCCAGTACTTC. The chain joins TRBV6-5 to TRBJ2-5; 11 positions agree with TRBD1. The germline gives CDR1 MNHEY, CDR2 SVGAGI. The V segment lost 6 bases and the J segment 5 bases; nucleotides outside the gene matches: 8. The CDR3 spans 15 residues.